A single sample is the source of the 13 T cell receptor beta chains below, sequenced in a study of blood T cell repertoires in COVID-19. Produced via immunoSEQ multiplex PCR; TCRdb's table is partial and in-frame only. Among roughly 200,000 clones listed, approximately 80% were seen once. The sample comprised peripheral blood. The receptors stem from a middle-aged woman with COVID-19, enrolled during active disease.

The rearrangement uses TRBV24-1 and TRBJ2-3; weak D call: TRBD1 (6 bases). Germline V lookup: CDR1 KGHDR, CDR2 SFDVKD. The germline V and J ends were trimmed by 9 bases and 4 bases, with 13 bases remaining between them. The CDR3 has 13 amino acids. CDR3 sequence (DNA): TGTGCCACCGGGACACCCGGCGCAGATACGCAGTATTTT. It yields the protein CATGTPGADTQYF.

This chain joins TRBV6-2 or TRBV6-3 and TRBJ2-7, with TRBD1 matching over 11 bases. This CDR3 is built from 16 residues. Germline CDR1 reads MNHEY; CDR2 reads SVGEGT. V lost 4 bases to trimming and J lost 2 bases; unmatched junction nucleotides: 7. The CDR3 loop reads CASSSWTGGRTYEQYV. In DNA, the CDR3 is TGTGCCAGCAGTTCCTGGACAGGGGGCAGAACCTACGAGCAGTACGTC.

The V call is TRBV19, the J call TRBJ2-1, with 8 nucleotides matching TRBD1. Germline CDR1 reads LNHDA; CDR2 reads SQIVND (reference sequence). The CDR3 is 16 residues long. V gave up 4 bases and J gave up 3 bases; unmatched junction bases: 8. The CDR3 nucleotides read TGTGCCAGTAGTAACCCAGGGGGCTCGCACTACAATGAGCAGTTCTTC. Translating it yields CASSNPGGSHYNEQFF. Full variable domain (rest looked up from reference TRBV19 and TRBJ2-1): DGGITQSPKYLFRKEGQNVTLSCEQNLNHDAMYWYRQDPGQGLRLIYYSQIVNDFQKGDIAEGYSVSREKKESFPLTVTSAQKNPTAFYLCASSNPGGSHYNEQFFGPGTRLTVL.

CDR3 sequence: CASRHVTSGNTIYF. The DNA of the CDR3 is TGTGCCAGCAGACACGTTACCTCTGGAAACACCATATATTTT. The chain is built from TRBV7-9 and TRBJ1-3, with unresolved D. The CDR3 is 14 residues long. V was pared by 6 bases and J by 0 bases, with 9 bases between. CDR1 and CDR2 from the germline V gene are SEHNR and FQNEAQ (reference sequence).

Turning to this clone: Within the sample, other DNA sequences also encode this same CDR3. The chain combines TRBV27 with TRBJ1-5; D gene ambiguous. Germline V gene sequence: CDR1 MNHEY, CDR2 SMNVEV (reference sequence). V was trimmed by 4 bases and J by 4 bases, leaving 8 bases between them. The CDR3 runs to 13 residues. CDR3 loop: CASSWGGNQPQHF. CDR3 nucleotide sequence: TGTGCCAGCAGTTGGGGAGGAAATCAGCCCCAGCATTTT.

The CDR3 is CASSLPIDRGGQPQHF. The CDR3 DNA sequence: TGTGCCAGCAGTTTACCCATCGACAGGGGTGGTCAGCCCCAGCATTTT. The chain has TRBV28 and TRBJ1-5; 8 bases agree with TRBD1. The germline V gene has CDR1 MDHEN and CDR2 SYDVKM. The CDR3 is 16 residues long. J lost 6 bases, V lost 2 bases, and 9 bases had no gene match.

The chain joins TRBV5-6 to TRBJ1-1; 7 bases fit TRBD1. V shed 1 base, J shed 0 bases, and the junction held 12 bases outside the gene matches. The CDR3 has 18 amino acids. Germline loops: CDR1 SGHDT, CDR2 YYEEEE. The CDR3, as DNA: TGTGCCAGCAGCTTGAACCAACAGGCGGGGACAGTGAACACTGAAGCTTTCTTT. Residues: CASSLNQQAGTVNTEAFF.

The chain employs TRBV5-4 and TRBJ2-1, with D hard to call. Germline V CDR1 and CDR2: SGHNT, YYREEE (reference sequence). Trimming pared 2 bases from V and 10 bases from J, leaving 7 bases between. The CDR3 sequence is 11 residues long. In DNA form, the CDR3 reads TGTGCCAGCAGCTTTGACACCGAGCAGTTCTTC. Amino acid sequence: CASSFDTEQFF. The full variable domain, rest sourced from reference TRBV5-4 and TRBJ2-1, is ETGVTQSPTHLIKTRGQQVTLRCSSQSGHNTVSWYQQALGQGPQFIFQYYREEENGRGNFPPRFSGLQFPNYSSELNVNALELDDSALYLCASSFDTEQFFGPGTRLTVL.

The V call is TRBV9, the J call TRBJ1-2; 10 nucleotides align to TRBD1. Trimming removed 3 bases from V and 8 bases from J; junction bases left unmatched: 7. The germline V gene encodes CDR1 SGDLS and CDR2 YYNGEE. The CDR3 is 14 residues long. The CDR3 region is CASSERGTGEGYTF. CDR3 nucleotides: TGTGCCAGCAGCGAGAGGGGGACAGGGGAAGGCTACACCTTC.

This clone was seen just once. The chain is built from TRBV19 and TRBJ1-1; 11 nucleotides match TRBD1. Germline trimming cut 7 bases from V and 1 base from J; bases unmatched to any gene: 8. The CDR3 is 16 amino acids. Germline loops: CDR1 LNHDA, CDR2 SQIVND (reference sequence). The CDR3 DNA follows: TGTGCCAGTACTCGGACAGGGGGCAGGTCGAACACTGAAGCTTTCTTT. Translation: CASTRTGGRSNTEAFF.

The V call is TRBV6-5, the J call TRBJ2-7; 11 bases are shared with TRBD2. The CDR3 length is 15 residues. The germline CDR1 and CDR2 sequences are MNHEY and SVGAGI. V shed 8 bases, J shed 0 bases, and the junction held 6 bases outside the gene matches. The CDR3 nucleotides are TGTGCCAGCGGAGGGACTAGCGGATCCTCCTACGAGCAGTACTTC. It yields the protein CASGGTSGSSYEQYF.

This chain joins TRBV9 and TRBJ2-1, with TRBD2 identical over 9 bases. Germline V CDR1 and CDR2: SGDLS, YYNGEE. This CDR3 comprises 16 residues. V dropped 4 bases and J dropped 2; count of bases not matched to a gene: 7. CDR3 DNA: TGTGCCAGCAGCCCAGAAAGCGGGGGGCCCTACAATGAGCAGTTCTTC. This translates into CASSPESGGPYNEQFF.

The chain joins TRBV10-1 to TRBJ1-3; D gene uncertain. The V and J ends lost 8 bases and 2 bases respectively, with 16 bases between them. From germline, CDR1 is WNHNN and CDR2 SYGVQD (reference sequence). The CDR3 runs to 15 residues. The chain's CDR3 is CASAQDFSPGNTIYF. The DNA for the CDR3 is TGCGCCAGCGCCCAGGACTTCTCGCCTGGAAACACCATATATTTT.